Listed below are T cell receptor beta chains from one sample, sequenced in a study of human T cells and chemical hapten exposure. TCRdb re-analysed the RACE reads in MiXCR, keeping a single row per CDR3 protein. The repertoire holds approximately 57,000 distinct CDR3 sequences, with approximately 10% as singletons. This material consisted of whole blood, taken in connection with sensitization to the hapten diphenylcyclopropenone (DPC). The source of these receptors is a man in his forties with alopecia areata. Some clones in this sample may be carry-over from other donors' samples. The CDR3 runs from the conserved cysteine through the conserved F or W. The order of the fields is clone size, V gene, D gene, J gene, CDR3 length, CDR3 protein, CDR3 DNA. D genes are given only for firm matches. Size values are once, few and many counts, or a class for expanded clones, and some rows have none.

>many|TRBV6-4|.|TRBJ2-3|18
CASSPGLDPDYPPDTQYF
TGTGCCAGCAGTCCGGGACTTGACCCGGACTACCCCCCAGATACGCAGTATTTT
>few|TRBV7-9|.|TRBJ2-1|14
CASSGGGTHNEQFF
TGTGCCAGCAGCGGCGGAGGGACCCACAATGAGCAGTTCTTC
>.|TRBV6-4|.|TRBJ1-5|13
CASSDSSNQPQHF
TGTGCCAGCAGTGACTCCAGCAATCAGCCCCAGCATTTT
>.|TRBV5-1|.|TRBJ2-6|17
CASSSYLAGTGANVLTF
TGCGCCAGCAGCTCCTACCTGGCAGGGACTGGGGCCAACGTCCTGACTTTC
>.|TRBV5-5|.|TRBJ2-1|17
CASSLEVDGLSYNEQFF
TGTGCCAGCAGCTTGGAAGTAGATGGGCTTTCATACAATGAGCAGTTCTTC
>.|TRBV7-3|.|TRBJ2-1|13
CASGVPMGKEQFF
TGTGCCAGCGGAGTTCCGATGGGGAAAGAGCAGTTCTTC
>.|TRBV3-1|TRBD1|TRBJ2-7|15
CASSPSGGTSYEQYF
TGTGCCAGCAGCCCTTCAGGGGGTACCTCCTACGAGCAGTACTTC
>.|TRBV27|.|TRBJ2-2|17
CASSFGMWGAVTGELFF
TGTGCCAGCAGTTTTGGAATGTGGGGGGCGGTCACCGGGGAGCTGTTTTTT
>few|TRBV6-2/TRBV6-3|.|TRBJ1-2|15
CASSGDTFSPYGYTF
TGTGCCAGTTCCGGGGACACCTTCTCTCCCTATGGCTACACCTTC
>many|TRBV12-3/TRBV12-4|.|TRBJ2-3|14
CASRATFSTDTQYF
TGTGCCAGCCGCGCCACCTTTAGCACAGATACGCAGTATTTT
>once|TRBV3-1|TRBD1|TRBJ2-7|16
CASSPSGTGYSYEQYF
TGTGCCAGCAGCCCGTCCGGGACAGGCTACTCCTACGAGCAGTACTTC
>.|TRBV20-1|TRBD2|TRBJ2-3|14
CSATSGDSTDTQYF
TGCAGTGCCACGAGCGGGGATAGCACAGATACGCAGTATTTT
>.|TRBV20-1|TRBD2|TRBJ2-7|14
CSAFTAGGSYEQYF
TGCAGTGCCTTTACAGCGGGAGGTTCCTACGAGCAGTACTTC
>.|TRBV5-1|.|TRBJ2-1|13
CASSFRTYNEQFF
TGCGCCAGCAGCTTTCGGACTTACAATGAGCAGTTCTTC
>.|TRBV28|TRBD1|TRBJ2-1|15
CATDYRQGAYNEQFF
TGTGCCACCGACTATCGGCAGGGGGCCTACAATGAGCAGTTCTTC
>many|TRBV12-3/TRBV12-4|TRBD1|TRBJ1-5|15
CASSLGRRGHQPQHF
TGTGCCAGCAGTTTAGGGAGGAGGGGGCATCAGCCCCAGCATTTT
>few|TRBV5-5|TRBD2|TRBJ2-7|16
CASSLVASGSSYEQYF
TGTGCCAGCAGCTTGGTGGCTAGCGGTAGCTCCTACGAGCAGTACTTC
>.|TRBV12-3/TRBV12-4|.|TRBJ2-1|16
CASSPALGRIGDEQFF
TGTGCCAGCAGTCCCGCCCTGGGCAGGATAGGCGATGAGCAGTTCTTC
>few|TRBV7-2|.|TRBJ2-5|14
CASSLGYSLETQYF
TGTGCCAGCAGCTTAGGCTACTCCCTGGAGACCCAGTACTTC
>many|TRBV4-1|TRBD1|TRBJ2-7|13
CASSGTGANEQYF
TGCGCCAGCAGCGGGACAGGGGCAAACGAGCAGTACTTC
>.|TRBV20-1|.|TRBJ2-4|13
CSEQGMGTNIQYF
TGCAGTGAGCAAGGGATGGGTACAAACATTCAGTACTTC
>many|TRBV7-6|TRBD1|TRBJ2-1|16
CASSFWTGEDYNEQFF
TGTGCCAGCAGCTTCTGGACAGGGGAGGACTACAATGAGCAGTTCTTC
>few|TRBV20-1|TRBD1|TRBJ2-1|11
CSAHRGNEQFF
TGCAGTGCCCACAGGGGAAATGAGCAGTTCTTC
>.|TRBV28|.|TRBJ1-5|11
CASRSLEPQHF
TGTGCCAGCAGATCTTTAGAGCCCCAGCATTTT
>few|TRBV20-1|TRBD1|TRBJ2-2|16
CSARDLWTGNTGELFF
TGCAGTGCTAGAGATCTTTGGACAGGGAACACCGGGGAGCTGTTTTTT
>few|TRBV6-5|.|TRBJ2-7|15
CASSPTQGGSYEQYF
TGTGCCAGCAGTCCTACACAGGGTGGGTCCTACGAGCAGTACTTC
>.|TRBV9|.|TRBJ1-2|13
CASSPWDNYGYTF
TGTGCCAGCAGCCCCTGGGACAACTATGGCTACACCTTC
>few|TRBV18|.|TRBJ1-5|14
CASSPDQGGQPQHF
TGTGCCAGCTCACCCGACCAGGGAGGTCAGCCCCAGCATTTT
>few|TRBV5-1|.|TRBJ2-7|15
CASSLDTLGDYEQYF
TGCGCCAGCAGCTTGGACACCCTGGGGGACTACGAGCAGTACTTC
>.|TRBV7-3|TRBD2|TRBJ2-2|16
CASSPPSGMNTGELFF
TGTGCCAGCAGCCCACCTAGCGGGATGAACACCGGGGAGCTGTTTTTT
>.|TRBV29-1|.|TRBJ2-7|13
CSVTRRNSYEQYF
TGCAGCGTCACCCGGCGTAACTCCTACGAGCAGTACTTC
>.|TRBV18|.|TRBJ1-5|17
CASSPKGPHYSNQPQHF
TGTGCCAGCTCACCAAAGGGGCCCCACTATAGCAATCAGCCCCAGCATTTT
>many|TRBV11-1|TRBD2|TRBJ2-1|12
CASALAGSEQFF
TGTGCCAGCGCACTAGCGGGAAGTGAGCAGTTCTTC
>.|TRBV14|.|TRBJ2-7|18
CASSQGTGSGKQIYEQYF
TGTGCCAGCAGCCAAGGGACCGGATCCGGGAAGCAAATCTACGAGCAGTACTTC
>.|TRBV12-3/TRBV12-4|.|TRBJ2-5|14
CASSRFGVGETQYF
TGTGCCAGCAGCCGGTTTGGGGTTGGAGAGACCCAGTACTTC
>many|TRBV7-8|TRBD2|TRBJ2-2|19
CASSPGGLAGARNTGELFF
TGTGCCAGCAGCCCAGGTGGACTAGCGGGAGCCAGAAACACCGGGGAGCTGTTTTTT
>.|TRBV5-4|.|TRBJ2-2|15
CASSLRSGRIGELFF
TGTGCCAGCAGCCTGCGAAGCGGGCGAATCGGGGAGCTGTTTTTT
>.|TRBV28|TRBD1|TRBJ2-1|16
CASSLAGTGESNEQFF
TGTGCCAGCAGTTTGGCCGGGACAGGGGAGAGCAATGAGCAGTTCTTC
>many|TRBV11-2|.|TRBJ1-1|16
CASSLTRPTRGAEAFF
TGTGCCAGCAGCTTAACCAGGCCGACCCGCGGGGCTGAAGCTTTCTTT